Presented here are 17 T cell receptor beta chains from one specimen sequenced in a study of molecular identifiers for immune sequencing clone quantification. TCRdb used MiXCR to reprocess the PCR reads, holding one entry per CDR3 protein. The data hold under 350,000 distinct CDR3 sequences, with about 22% observed a single time. Sequencing input: naive CD8+ T cells from blood, with Jurkat cell RNA spiked in. Subset: FACS-sorted CD8+CD4-CCR7+CD45RA+ naive T cells. The receptors were sampled from a human donor in good health. Some libraries in this study had Jurkat cell RNA spiked in.

This chain links TRBV6-5 with TRBJ1-4, with 7 bases lining up with TRBD1. The CDR3 contains 16 residues. The J segment lost 0 bases and the V segment lost 3 bases, leaving 4 bases of the junction unmatched. Germline V CDR1 and CDR2: MNHEY, SVGAGI. The CDR3 DNA is TGTGCCAGCAGTTATGGACAGGACCCAACTAATGAAAAACTGTTTTTT. This sequence encodes CASSYGQDPTNEKLFF.

This clonotype has at least ten counts. The genes are TRBV12-3 or TRBV12-4 and TRBJ1-2; D not certain. CDR3 size: 15 residues. Deletions cut 0 bases from V and 5 bases from J, with 13 bases between. CDR3 DNA: TGTGCCAGCAGTTTAGCGGCCACCTCCTTATATGGCTACACCTTC. Translating gives CASSLAATSLYGYTF.

A remark on this clonotype: A read error may explain this, as a much larger clone is one base away. V is TRBV27 and J is TRBJ1-5; D is unclear. The germline CDR1 and CDR2 sequences are MNHEY and SMNVEV (reference sequence). This CDR3 spans 13 amino acids. CDR3 sequence: CAGSFAANQPQHF. The CDR3 coding sequence is TGTGCCGGCAGTTTTGCAGCCAATCAGCCCCAGCATTTT.

V gene TRBV3-1 combines with J gene TRBJ1-2; no reliable D call. Germline lookup yields CDR1 LGHDT and CDR2 YNNKEL (reference sequence). V shed 0 bases and J shed 6 bases, with 17 bases lying between them. There are 16 residues in the CDR3. The CDR3 nucleotides are TGTGCCAGCAGCCAAGATACCATCTCACTGTGGGATGGCTACACCTTC. This codes for CASSQDTISLWDGYTF.

On this clonotype: This may be a read error, as it is one base from a much larger clone. The chain is built from TRBV4-3 and TRBJ2-7; TRBD1 agrees at 11 bases. Germline values: CDR1 LGHNA, CDR2 YSLEER. This CDR3 region has 15 residues. CDR3 in DNA: TGCGCCAGCAGCCAATCGGGACAGGGGGTCTACGAGCGGTACTTC. Translating it yields CASSQSGQGVYERYF.

Points on this clonotype: This clone may be a read error of a much larger clone one base away. The chain is built from TRBV5-1 and TRBJ2-7; 9 nucleotides match TRBD2. Germline V lookup: CDR1 SGHRS, CDR2 YFSETQ. This CDR3 comprises 16 residues. The CDR3 spells CASSWDSSGIIYEQSF. The CDR3 DNA reads TGCGCCAGCAGCTGGGATTCTAGCGGGATAATCTACGAGCAGTCCTTC.

This clonotype was observed a few times. This chain links TRBV4-1 with TRBJ2-1, with 7 bases lining up with TRBD1. Losses at the gene ends were 3 bases for V and 1 base for J; bases not matched to a gene: 9. The CDR3 contains 17 residues. CDR1 MGHRA and CDR2 YSYEKL come from the germline V gene. CDR3 protein: CASSQAIQGNSYNEQFF. The CDR3 nucleotides are TGCGCCAGCAGCCAGGCAATACAGGGGAATTCCTACAATGAGCAGTTCTTC.

This clonotype was recorded at least ten times. The genes are TRBV7-9 and TRBJ2-7; no clear D gene. V lost 5 bases, J lost 4 bases, and 9 bases lay in between. There are 12 residues in the CDR3. Germline CDR1 SEHNR, CDR2 FQNEAQ (reference sequence). Here the CDR3 reads CASSPLGYEQYF. DNA for the CDR3: TGTGCCAGCAGCCCGCTGGGTTACGAGCAGTACTTC.

This clonotype was seen ten or more times. One junction end disagrees with the germline gene, perhaps due to a read error. This rearrangement joins TRBV7-9 to TRBJ1-1, with D maybe TRBD1 (6 bases). The CDR3 runs to 11 residues. Germline CDR1 and CDR2: SEHNR and FQNEAQ (reference sequence). CDR3 nucleotide sequence: TGTGCCAGCAGATTAGAGGGGGACCCTTTCTTT. Translated: CASRLEGDPFF.

This clonotype was seen more than once but under ten times. The gene calls are TRBV7-2 and TRBJ2-3, with a possible D match to TRBD2 (6 bases). The V end lost 1 base, the J end lost 0 bases, and 11 bases lay between the germline ends. The CDR3 runs to 16 residues. Germline CDR1 reads SGHTA; CDR2 reads FQGNSA. The CDR3 here is CASSLEGGGSTDTQYF. The CDR3 DNA reads as TGTGCCAGCAGCTTAGAGGGTGGGGGGAGCACAGATACGCAGTATTTT.

The DNA of the CDR3 is TGCAGTGCTAGAGAACAGGGGACTAGCCCCGCCATTCAGTACTTC. Its protein product is CSAREQGTSPAIQYF. The rearrangement joins TRBV20-1 to TRBJ2-4, with TRBD2 matching over 9 bases. CDR1 and CDR2 from the germline V gene are DFQATT and SNEGSKA (reference sequence). V was clipped by 0 bases and J by 9 bases; unmatched bases: 9. The CDR3 consists of 15 residues.

This clonotype was seen ten or more times. The chain has TRBV4-1 and TRBJ1-1, with 9 bases lining up with TRBD1. The CDR3 loop spans 14 amino acids. Germline-derived CDR1 and CDR2 are MGHRA and YSYEKL. With 3 bases clipped from V and 4 bases from J, the junction kept 3 bases outside the gene matches. CDR3 sequence: CASSQGQGSTEAFF. The DNA for the CDR3 is TGCGCCAGCAGCCAGGGACAGGGTAGCACTGAAGCTTTCTTT.

Points on this clonotype: A much larger clone lies one base from this, so it may be a read error. The chain combines TRBV19 with TRBJ2-3, with a weak D call TRBD2 (5 bases). CDR1 is LNHDA, CDR2 SQIVND, per germline (reference sequence). The CDR3 spans 14 residues. V dropped 8 bases and J dropped 4 bases, with 16 bases sitting between them. The DNA of the CDR3 is TGTGCCAGTTCCCCTGGCCTTAGCGCAGATACGCAGTATTTT. This codes for CASSPGLSADTQYF.

In this sample, this clonotype turned up many times. This rearrangement joins TRBV29-1 to TRBJ2-3; 7 bases map to TRBD1. There are 12 residues in the CDR3. Unmatched junction bases numbered 3, after V lost 4 bases and J lost 5 bases. Germline lookup yields CDR1 SQVTM and CDR2 ANQGSEA. The CDR3 DNA reads TGCAGCGTTGCCACAGGGGTAGATACGCAGTATTTT. This sequence encodes CSVATGVDTQYF.

The table lists this clonotype with many counts. The chain couples TRBV28 to TRBJ2-7, with D hard to call. The V gene lost 3 bases and the J gene lost 3 bases, with 18 bases spanning the gap. Germline values: CDR1 MDHEN, CDR2 SYDVKM. The CDR3 has 16 amino acids. Here the CDR3 reads CASSFGVFSRGYEQYF. CDR3 DNA: TGTGCCAGCAGTTTTGGGGTTTTTAGCCGAGGCTACGAGCAGTACTTC. The full variable domain, with the rest looked up from reference TRBV28 and TRBJ2-7, is DVKVTQSSRYLVKRTGEKVFLECVQDMDHENMFWYRQDPGLGLRLIYFSYDVKMKEKGDIPEGYSVSREKKERFSLILESASTNQTSMYLCASSFGVFSRGYEQYFGPGTRLTVT.

V and J are TRBV19 and TRBJ2-3; D is perhaps TRBD1 (6 bases). CDR1 LNHDA and CDR2 SQIVND come from the germline V gene (reference sequence). Trimming cost V 6 bases and J 4 bases, with 14 bases left between them. This CDR3 has 14 amino acids. The chain's CDR3 is CASRITGFADTQYF. CDR3 nucleotides: TGTGCCAGTAGGATAACAGGGTTCGCAGATACGCAGTATTTT. Based on the CDR3 plus reference TRBV19 and TRBJ2-3, the full variable domain is DGGITQSPKYLFRKEGQNVTLSCEQNLNHDAMYWYRQDPGQGLRLIYYSQIVNDFQKGDIAEGYSVSREKKESFPLTVTSAQKNPTAFYLCASRITGFADTQYFGPGTRLTVL.

The chain is built from TRBV30 and TRBJ2-5, with D perhaps TRBD1 (6 bases). The CDR3 totals 14 residues. V shed 0 bases and J shed 5 bases, with 13 bases lying between them. Germline V gives CDR1 GTSNPN, CDR2 SVGIG (reference sequence). Here the CDR3 reads CAWSVPRGNETQYF. The CDR3 DNA follows: TGTGCCTGGAGTGTACCTAGGGGGAACGAGACCCAGTACTTC.